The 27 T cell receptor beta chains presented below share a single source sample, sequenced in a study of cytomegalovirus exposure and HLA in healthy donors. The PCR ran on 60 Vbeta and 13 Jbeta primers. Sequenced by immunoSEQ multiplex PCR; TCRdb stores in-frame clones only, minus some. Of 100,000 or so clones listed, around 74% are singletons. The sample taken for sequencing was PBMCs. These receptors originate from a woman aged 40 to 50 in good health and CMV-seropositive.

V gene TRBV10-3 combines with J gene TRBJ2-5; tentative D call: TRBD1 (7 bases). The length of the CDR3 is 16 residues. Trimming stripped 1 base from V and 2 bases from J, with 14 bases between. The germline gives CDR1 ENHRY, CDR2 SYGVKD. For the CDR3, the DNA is TGTGCCATCAGTGAGTGGGCGGGACAGATACAAGAGACCCAGTACTTC. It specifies CAISEWAGQIQETQYF.

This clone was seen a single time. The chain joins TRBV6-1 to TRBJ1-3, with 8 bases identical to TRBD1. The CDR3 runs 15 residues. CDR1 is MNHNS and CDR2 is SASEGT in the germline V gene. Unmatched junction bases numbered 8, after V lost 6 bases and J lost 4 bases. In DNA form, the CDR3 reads TGTGCCAGCAGGGACAGGGAGAATGGGGGAAACACCATATATTTT. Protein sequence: CASRDRENGGNTIYF.

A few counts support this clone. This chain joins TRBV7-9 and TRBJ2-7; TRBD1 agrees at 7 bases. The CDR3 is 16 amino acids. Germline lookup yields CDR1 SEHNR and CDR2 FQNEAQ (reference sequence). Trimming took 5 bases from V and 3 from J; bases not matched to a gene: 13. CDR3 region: CASSQPVTGSVYEQYF. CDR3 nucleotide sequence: TGTGCCAGCAGCCAGCCAGTGACAGGGAGCGTCTACGAGCAGTACTTC. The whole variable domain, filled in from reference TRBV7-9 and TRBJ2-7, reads DTGVSQNPRHKITKRGQNVTFRCDPISEHNRLYWYRQTLGQGPEFLTYFQNEAQLEKSRLLSDRFSAERPKGSFSTLEIQRTEQGDSAMYLCASSQPVTGSVYEQYFGPGTRLTVT.

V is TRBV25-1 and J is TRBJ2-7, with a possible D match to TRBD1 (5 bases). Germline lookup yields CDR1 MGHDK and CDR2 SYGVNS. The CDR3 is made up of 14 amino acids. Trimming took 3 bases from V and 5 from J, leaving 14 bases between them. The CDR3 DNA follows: TGTGCCAGCAGTGATATGGGCAGGGTCCACGAGCAGTACTTC. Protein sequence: CASSDMGRVHEQYF.

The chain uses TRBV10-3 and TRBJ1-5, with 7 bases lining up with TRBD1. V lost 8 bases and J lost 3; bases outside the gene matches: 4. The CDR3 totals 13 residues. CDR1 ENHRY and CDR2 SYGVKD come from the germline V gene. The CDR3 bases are TGTGCCATCCGGGGACAGCACAATCAGCCCCAGCATTTT. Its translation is CAIRGQHNQPQHF.

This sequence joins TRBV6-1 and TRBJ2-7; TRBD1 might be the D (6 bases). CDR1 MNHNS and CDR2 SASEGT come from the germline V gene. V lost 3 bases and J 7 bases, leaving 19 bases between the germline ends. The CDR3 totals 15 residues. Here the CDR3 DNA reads TGTGCCAGCAGTGAGCGACAGGATTGGGGAAGGGAGCAGTACTTC. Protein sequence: CASSERQDWGREQYF.

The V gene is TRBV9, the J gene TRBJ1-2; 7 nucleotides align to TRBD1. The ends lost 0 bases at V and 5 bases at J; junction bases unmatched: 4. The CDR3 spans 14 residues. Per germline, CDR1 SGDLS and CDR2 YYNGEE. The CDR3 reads CASSVGQGLYGYTF. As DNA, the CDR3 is TGTGCCAGCAGCGTAGGACAGGGTCTTTATGGCTACACCTTC.

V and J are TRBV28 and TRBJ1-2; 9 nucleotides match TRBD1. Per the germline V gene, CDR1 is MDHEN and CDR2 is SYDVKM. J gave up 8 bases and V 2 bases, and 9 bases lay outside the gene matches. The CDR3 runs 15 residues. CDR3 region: CASSLAVQGAYGYTF. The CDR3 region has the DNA TGTGCCAGCAGTTTAGCCGTACAGGGGGCCTACGGCTACACCTTC.

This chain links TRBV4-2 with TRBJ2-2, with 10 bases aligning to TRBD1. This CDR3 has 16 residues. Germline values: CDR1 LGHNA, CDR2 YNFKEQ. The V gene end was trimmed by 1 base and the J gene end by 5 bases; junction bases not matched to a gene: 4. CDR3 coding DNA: TGTGCCAGCAGCCAAGGATGGACAGGGGGTACCGGGGAGCTGTTTTTT. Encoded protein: CASSQGWTGGTGELFF.

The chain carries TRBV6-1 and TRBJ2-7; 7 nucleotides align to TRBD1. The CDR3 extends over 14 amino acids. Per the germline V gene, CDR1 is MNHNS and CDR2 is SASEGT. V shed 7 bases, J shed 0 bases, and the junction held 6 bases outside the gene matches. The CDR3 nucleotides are TGTGCCAGCAAAAGGGGGCAGGGCTCCTACGAGCAGTACTTC. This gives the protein CASKRGQGSYEQYF.

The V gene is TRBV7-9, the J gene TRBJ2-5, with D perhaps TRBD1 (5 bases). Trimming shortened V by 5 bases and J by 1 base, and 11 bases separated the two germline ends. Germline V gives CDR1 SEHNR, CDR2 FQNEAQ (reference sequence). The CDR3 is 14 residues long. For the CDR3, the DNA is TGTGCCAGCAGCCCGACGACAGCCCAAGAGACCCAGTACTTC. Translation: CASSPTTAQETQYF. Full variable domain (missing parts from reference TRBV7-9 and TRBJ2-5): DTGVSQNPRHKITKRGQNVTFRCDPISEHNRLYWYRQTLGQGPEFLTYFQNEAQLEKSRLLSDRFSAERPKGSFSTLEIQRTEQGDSAMYLCASSPTTAQETQYFGPGTRLLVL.

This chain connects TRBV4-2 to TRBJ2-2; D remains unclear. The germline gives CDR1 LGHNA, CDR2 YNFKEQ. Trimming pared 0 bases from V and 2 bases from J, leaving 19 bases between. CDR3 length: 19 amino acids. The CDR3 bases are TGTGCCAGCAGCCAAGACTGGCAAGCGATCGCTCTTAACACCGGGGAGCTGTTTTTT. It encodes CASSQDWQAIALNTGELFF.

Here the CDR3 reads CSVVPDRNTGELFF. Written as DNA, the CDR3 is TGCAGCGTTGTTCCTGACAGGAACACCGGGGAGCTGTTTTTT. This chain connects TRBV29-1 to TRBJ2-2; maybe TRBD1 (5 bases). The CDR3 is made up of 14 amino acids. Germline lookup yields CDR1 SQVTM and CDR2 ANQGSEA. The V and J ends lost 4 bases and 1 base respectively, with 10 bases between them.

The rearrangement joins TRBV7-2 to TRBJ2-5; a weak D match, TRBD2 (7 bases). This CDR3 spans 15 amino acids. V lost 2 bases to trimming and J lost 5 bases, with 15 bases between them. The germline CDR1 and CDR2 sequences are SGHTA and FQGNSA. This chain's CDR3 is CASSLRGGQAETQYF. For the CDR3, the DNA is TGTGCCAGCAGCTTAAGGGGGGGGCAGGCGGAGACCCAGTACTTC.

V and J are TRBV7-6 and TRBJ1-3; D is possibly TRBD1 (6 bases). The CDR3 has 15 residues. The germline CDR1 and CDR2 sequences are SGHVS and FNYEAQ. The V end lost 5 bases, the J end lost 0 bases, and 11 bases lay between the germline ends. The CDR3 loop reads CASSRTGSSGNTIYF. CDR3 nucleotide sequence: TGTGCCAGCAGCCGTACAGGGAGCTCTGGAAACACCATATATTTT.

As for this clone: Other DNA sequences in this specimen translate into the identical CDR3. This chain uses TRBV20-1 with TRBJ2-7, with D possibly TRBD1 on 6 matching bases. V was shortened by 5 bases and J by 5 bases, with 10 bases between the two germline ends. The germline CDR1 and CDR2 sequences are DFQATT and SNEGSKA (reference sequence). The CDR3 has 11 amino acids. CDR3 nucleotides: TGCAGTGCTCCCAGGGGCGACGAGCAGTACTTC. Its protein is CSAPRGDEQYF.

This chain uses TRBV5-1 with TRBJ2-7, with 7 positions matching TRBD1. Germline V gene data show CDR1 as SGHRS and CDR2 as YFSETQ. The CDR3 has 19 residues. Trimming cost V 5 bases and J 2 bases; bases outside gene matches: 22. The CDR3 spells CASRQFSGTAIYSAYEQYF. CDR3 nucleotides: TGCGCCAGCAGACAGTTTTCCGGGACAGCGATATACTCGGCCTACGAGCAGTACTTC.

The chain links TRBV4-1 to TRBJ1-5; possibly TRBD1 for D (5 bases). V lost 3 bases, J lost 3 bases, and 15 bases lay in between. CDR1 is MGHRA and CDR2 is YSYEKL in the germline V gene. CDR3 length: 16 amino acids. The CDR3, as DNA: TGCGCCAGCAGCCATAGGGGAGGGGAGAACAATCAGCCCCAGCATTTT. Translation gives CASSHRGGENNQPQHF.

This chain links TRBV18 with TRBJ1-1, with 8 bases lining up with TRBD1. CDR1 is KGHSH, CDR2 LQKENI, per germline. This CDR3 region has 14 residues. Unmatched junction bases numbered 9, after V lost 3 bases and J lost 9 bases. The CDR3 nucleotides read TGTGCCAGCTCACCCCTAGACAGGGGTTTTCAAGCTTTCTTT. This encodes CASSPLDRGFQAFF.

The CDR3 region is CASRIHSGVAKNIQYF. DNA for the CDR3: TGCGCCAGCAGGATACACAGCGGGGTAGCCAAAAACATTCAGTACTTC. The gene calls are TRBV4-1 and TRBJ2-4; TRBD2 aligns across 7 bases. Losses at the gene ends were 6 bases for V and 0 bases for J; bases not matched to a gene: 8. Germline CDR1 is MGHRA and CDR2 is YSYEKL. CDR3 length equals 16 residues.

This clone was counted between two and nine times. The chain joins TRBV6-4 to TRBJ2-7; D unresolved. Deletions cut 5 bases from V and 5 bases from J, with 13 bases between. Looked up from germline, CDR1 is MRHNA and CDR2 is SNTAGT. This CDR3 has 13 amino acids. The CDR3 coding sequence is TGTGCCAGCAGTTCAGTCATTAGCCACGAGCAGTACTTC. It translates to CASSSVISHEQYF.

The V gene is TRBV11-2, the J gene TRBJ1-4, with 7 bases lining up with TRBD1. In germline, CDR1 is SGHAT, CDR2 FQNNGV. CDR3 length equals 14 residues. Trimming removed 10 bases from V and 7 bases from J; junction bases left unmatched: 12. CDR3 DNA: TGTGCCACCGCCATCACGCAGGGGGTTGAAAAACTGTTTTTT. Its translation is CATAITQGVEKLFF.

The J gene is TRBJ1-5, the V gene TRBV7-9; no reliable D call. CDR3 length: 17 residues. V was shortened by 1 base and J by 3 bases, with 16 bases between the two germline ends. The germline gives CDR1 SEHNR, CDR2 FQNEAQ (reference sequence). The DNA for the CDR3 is TGTGCCAGCAGCTTAGGTAGTAGAACAGATCACAATCAGCCCCAGCATTTT. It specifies CASSLGSRTDHNQPQHF.

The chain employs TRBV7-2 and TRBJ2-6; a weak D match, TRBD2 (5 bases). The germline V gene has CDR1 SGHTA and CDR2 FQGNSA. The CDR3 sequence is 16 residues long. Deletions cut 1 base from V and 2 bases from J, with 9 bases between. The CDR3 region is CASSLDGNTGANVLTF. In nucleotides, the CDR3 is TGTGCCAGCAGCTTAGACGGGAACACTGGGGCCAACGTCCTGACTTTC.

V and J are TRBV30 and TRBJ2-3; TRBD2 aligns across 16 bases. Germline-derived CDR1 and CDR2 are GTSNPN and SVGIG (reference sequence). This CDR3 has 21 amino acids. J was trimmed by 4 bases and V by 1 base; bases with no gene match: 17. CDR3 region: CAWSEKGPGLAGGRVPDTQYF. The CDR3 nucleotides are TGTGCCTGGAGTGAAAAGGGACCGGGACTAGCGGGGGGGCGTGTTCCAGATACGCAGTATTTT.

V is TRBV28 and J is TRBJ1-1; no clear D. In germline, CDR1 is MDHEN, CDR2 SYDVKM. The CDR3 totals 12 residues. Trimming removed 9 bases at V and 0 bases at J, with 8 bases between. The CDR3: CASHTMNTEAFF. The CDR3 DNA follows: TGTGCCAGTCATACAATGAACACTGAAGCTTTCTTT.

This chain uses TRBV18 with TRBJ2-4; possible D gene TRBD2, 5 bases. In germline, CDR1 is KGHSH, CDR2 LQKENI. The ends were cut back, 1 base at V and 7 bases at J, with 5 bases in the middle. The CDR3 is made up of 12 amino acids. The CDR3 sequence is CASSPRGNIQYF. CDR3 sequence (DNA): TGTGCCAGCTCACCACGCGGGAACATTCAGTACTTC.